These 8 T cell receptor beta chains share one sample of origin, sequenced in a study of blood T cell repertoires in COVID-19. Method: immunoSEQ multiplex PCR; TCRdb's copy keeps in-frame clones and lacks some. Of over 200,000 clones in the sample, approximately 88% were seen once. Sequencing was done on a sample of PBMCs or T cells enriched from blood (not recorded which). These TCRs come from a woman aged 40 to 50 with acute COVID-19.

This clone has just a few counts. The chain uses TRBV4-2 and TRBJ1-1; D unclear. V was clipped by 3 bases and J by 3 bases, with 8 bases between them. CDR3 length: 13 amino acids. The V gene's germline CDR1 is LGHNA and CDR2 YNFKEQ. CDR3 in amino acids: CASSHRTYTEAFF. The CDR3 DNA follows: TGTGCCAGCAGCCACCGGACTTACACTGAAGCTTTCTTT.

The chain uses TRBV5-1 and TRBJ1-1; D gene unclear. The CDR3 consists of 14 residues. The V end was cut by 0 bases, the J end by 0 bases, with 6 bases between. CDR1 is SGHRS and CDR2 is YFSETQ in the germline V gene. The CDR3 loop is CASSLDGMNTEAFF. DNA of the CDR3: TGCGCCAGCAGCTTGGACGGTATGAACACTGAAGCTTTCTTT.

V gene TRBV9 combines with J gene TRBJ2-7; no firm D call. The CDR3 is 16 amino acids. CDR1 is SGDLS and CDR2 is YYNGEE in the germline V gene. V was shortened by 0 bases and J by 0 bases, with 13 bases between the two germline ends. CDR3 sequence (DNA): TGTGCCAGCAGCGTAGAGGAGCCCCAGAGCTCCTACGAGCAGTACGTC. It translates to CASSVEEPQSSYEQYV.

The CDR3 loop reads CASSMFRGADGYTF. In DNA form, the CDR3 reads TGTGCCAGTAGTATGTTTCGGGGGGCAGATGGCTACACCTTC. This sequence joins TRBV19 and TRBJ1-2, with D perhaps matching TRBD1 (6 bases). Trimming stripped 3 bases from V and 6 bases from J, with 14 bases between. The CDR3 totals 14 residues. CDR1 is LNHDA and CDR2 is SQIVND in the germline V gene (reference sequence).

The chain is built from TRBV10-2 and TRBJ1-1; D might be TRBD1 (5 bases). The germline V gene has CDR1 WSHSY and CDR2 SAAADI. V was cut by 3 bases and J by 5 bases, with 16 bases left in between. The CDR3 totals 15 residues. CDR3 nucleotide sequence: TGCGCCAGCAGTGACCCAAAGGGGAGGAGTACTGAAGCTTTCTTT. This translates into CASSDPKGRSTEAFF.

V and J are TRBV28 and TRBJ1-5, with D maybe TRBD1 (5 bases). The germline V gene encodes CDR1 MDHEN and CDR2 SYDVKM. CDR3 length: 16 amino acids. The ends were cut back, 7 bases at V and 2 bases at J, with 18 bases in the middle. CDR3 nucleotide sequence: TGTGCCAGCAATCCACTCAGGGCGTATGGCAATCAGCCCCAGCATTTT. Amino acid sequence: CASNPLRAYGNQPQHF.

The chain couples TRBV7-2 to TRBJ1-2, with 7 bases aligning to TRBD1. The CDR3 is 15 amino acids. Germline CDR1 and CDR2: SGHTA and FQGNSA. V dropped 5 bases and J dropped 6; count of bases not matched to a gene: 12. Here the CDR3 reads CASSKTYRGRDGYTF. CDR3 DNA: TGTGCCAGCAGCAAAACCTACAGGGGCAGGGATGGCTACACCTTC.

CDR3 sequence (DNA): TGCGCCAGCAGCCAAGATATAGCGGGAGGGCACTGGTCCGGGGAGCTGTTTTTT. Its translation is CASSQDIAGGHWSGELFF. V gene TRBV4-3 combines with J gene TRBJ2-2; TRBD2 matches at 11 bases. Per germline, CDR1 LGHNA and CDR2 YSLEER. The junction had 9 bases not matched to a gene; V was cut back by 0 bases and J by 6 bases. The CDR3 loop spans 18 amino acids.